These 2 T cell receptor beta chains were all obtained from the same sample, sequenced in a study of cytomegalovirus exposure and HLA in healthy donors. The study ran its PCR with 60 Vbeta and 13 Jbeta primers. TCRdb's table, derived via immunoSEQ multiplex PCR, lists solely in-frame clones and lacks some. The sample lists approximately 83,000 clones, about 84% occurring once. Sequenced material: PBMCs. The receptors shown here come from a man aged 18 to 29 in good health and CMV-seronegative.

The rearrangement joins TRBV10-2 to TRBJ2-3; a possible D gene is TRBD2 (7 bases). Germline V gives CDR1 WSHSY, CDR2 SAAADI. The CDR3 covers 16 residues. V shed 0 bases and J shed 3 bases, with 13 bases lying between them. CDR3 coding DNA: TGCGCCAGCAGTGAGTCAGGAGGGGGGGGGACAGATACGCAGTATTTT. Its translation: CASSESGGGGTDTQYF.

The CDR3 spells CASTSGTGPASSYNEQFF. CDR3 in DNA: TGTGCCAGCACCTCCGGGACAGGTCCTGCAAGCTCCTACAATGAGCAGTTCTTC. The J gene is TRBJ2-1, the V gene TRBV27, with 8 nucleotides matching TRBD1. V shed 7 bases and J 0 bases; nucleotides not matched to a gene: 14. The CDR3 is 18 residues long. The V gene's germline CDR1 is MNHEY and CDR2 SMNVEV (reference sequence).